This T cell receptor (beta chain) comes out of a study of vaccination and CD4 T cells after COVID-19. This clonotype showed up just a few times. Its antigen is currently unknown. Study results and caveats: Only after vaccination were a median roughly 90% of convalescents' reactive clones seen.

Treatment indicated: roughly 10-day PBMC culture with coronavirus spike peptide pools or control peptides (ViraFEST assay). The Oncomine TCR Beta short-read assay was what sequenced the DNA obtained from cultured CD4+ T cells. TCRdb re-called the PCR reads through MiXCR, storing one row per CDR3 protein. The sample lists approximately 9,000 distinct CDR3 sequences; about 55% were seen once. Trimming pared 3 bases from V and 5 bases from J, leaving 17 bases between. Germline V gives CDR1 DFQATT, CDR2 SNEGSKA (reference sequence). CDR3 length equals 15 residues. J is TRBJ2-1 and V is TRBV20-1; D is perhaps TRBD2 (6 bases). The origin of this receptor is a human donor who had recovered from COVID-19. What was sequenced was CD4+ T cells from blood, cultured in vitro. The CDR3 sequence is CSARTPGVFNNEQFF. CDR3 in DNA: TGCAGTGCTAGGACCCCGGGGGTGTTCAACAATGAGCAGTTCTTC.